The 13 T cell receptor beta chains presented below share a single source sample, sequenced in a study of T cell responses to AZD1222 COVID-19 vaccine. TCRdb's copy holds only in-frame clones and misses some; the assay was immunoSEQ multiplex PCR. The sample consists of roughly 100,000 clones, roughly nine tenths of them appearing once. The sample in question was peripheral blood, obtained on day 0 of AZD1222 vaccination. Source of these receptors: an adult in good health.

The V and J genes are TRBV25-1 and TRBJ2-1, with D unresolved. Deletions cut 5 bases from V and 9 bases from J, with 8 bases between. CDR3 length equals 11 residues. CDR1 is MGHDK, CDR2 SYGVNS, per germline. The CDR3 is CASSTLVEQFF. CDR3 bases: TGTGCCAGCAGTACCTTGGTTGAGCAGTTCTTC.

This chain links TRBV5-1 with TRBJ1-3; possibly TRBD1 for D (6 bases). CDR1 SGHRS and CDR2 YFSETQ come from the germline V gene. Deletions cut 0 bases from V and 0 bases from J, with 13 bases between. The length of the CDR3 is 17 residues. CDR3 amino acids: CASSLDGVGGSGNTIYF. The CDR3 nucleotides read TGCGCCAGCAGCTTGGACGGGGTAGGGGGCTCTGGAAACACCATATATTTT. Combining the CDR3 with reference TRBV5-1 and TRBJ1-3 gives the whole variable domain KAGVTQTPRYLIKTRGQQVTLSCSPISGHRSVSWYQQTPGQGLQFLFEYFSETQRNKGNFPGRFSGRQFSNSRSEMNVSTLELGDSALYLCASSLDGVGGSGNTIYFGEGSWLTVV.

The CDR3 protein is CASSQDYNEKLFF. CDR3 coding DNA: TGTGCCAGCAGCCAAGATTATAATGAAAAACTGTTTTTT. V gene TRBV3-1 (or the pseudogene TRBV3-2) combines with J gene TRBJ1-4; D unclear. Trimming took 0 bases from V and 4 from J, leaving 3 bases between them. Germline values: CDR1 LGHDT, CDR2 YNNKEL (reference sequence). The CDR3 consists of 13 residues.

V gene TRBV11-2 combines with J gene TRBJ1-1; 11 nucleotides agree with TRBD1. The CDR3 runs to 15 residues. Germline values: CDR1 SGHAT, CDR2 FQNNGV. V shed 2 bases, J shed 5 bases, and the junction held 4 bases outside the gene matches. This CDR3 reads CASSLLDRGRTEAFF. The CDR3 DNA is TGTGCCAGCAGCTTACTGGACAGGGGGCGAACTGAAGCTTTCTTT.

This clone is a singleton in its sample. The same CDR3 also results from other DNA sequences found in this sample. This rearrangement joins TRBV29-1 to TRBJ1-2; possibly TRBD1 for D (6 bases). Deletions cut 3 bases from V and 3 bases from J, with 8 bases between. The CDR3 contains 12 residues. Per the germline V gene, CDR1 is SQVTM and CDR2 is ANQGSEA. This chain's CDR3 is CSVDPGDYGYTF. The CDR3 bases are TGCAGCGTTGATCCAGGGGACTATGGCTACACCTTC.

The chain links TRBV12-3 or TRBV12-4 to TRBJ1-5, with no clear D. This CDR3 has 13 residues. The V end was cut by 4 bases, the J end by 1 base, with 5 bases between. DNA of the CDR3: TGTGCCAGCAGTTGGGAGAGCAATCAGCCCCAGCATTTT. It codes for CASSWESNQPQHF.

The DNA for the CDR3 is TGCGCCAGCAGCCCATACCGGGGGGTGTCCGGGGAGCTGTTTTTT. This codes for CASSPYRGVSGELFF. The chain joins TRBV5-1 to TRBJ2-2; 7 bases agree with TRBD2. The V and J ends lost 4 bases and 6 bases, in that order; junction bases with no gene match: 9. Germline V gives CDR1 SGHRS, CDR2 YFSETQ. The CDR3 totals 15 residues.

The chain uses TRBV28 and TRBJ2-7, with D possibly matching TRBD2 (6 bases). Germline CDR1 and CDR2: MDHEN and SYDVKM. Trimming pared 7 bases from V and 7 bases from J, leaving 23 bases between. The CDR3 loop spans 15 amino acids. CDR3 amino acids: CASTGVGLAEREQYF. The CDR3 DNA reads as TGTGCCAGCACCGGGGTGGGACTGGCCGAAAGGGAGCAGTACTTC.

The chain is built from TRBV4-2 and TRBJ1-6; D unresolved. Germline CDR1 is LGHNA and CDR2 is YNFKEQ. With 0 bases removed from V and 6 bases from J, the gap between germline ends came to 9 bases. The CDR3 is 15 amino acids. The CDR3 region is CASSQDQASNSPLHF. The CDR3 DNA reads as TGTGCCAGCAGCCAAGATCAGGCGAGTAATTCACCCCTCCACTTT.

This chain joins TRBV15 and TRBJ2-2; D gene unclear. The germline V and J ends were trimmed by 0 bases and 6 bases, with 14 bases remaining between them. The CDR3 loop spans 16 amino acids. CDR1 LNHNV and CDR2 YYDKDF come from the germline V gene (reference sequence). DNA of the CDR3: TGTGCCACCAGCAGAGATCAGTGGAGCGTCTCCGGGGAGCTGTTTTTT. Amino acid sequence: CATSRDQWSVSGELFF.

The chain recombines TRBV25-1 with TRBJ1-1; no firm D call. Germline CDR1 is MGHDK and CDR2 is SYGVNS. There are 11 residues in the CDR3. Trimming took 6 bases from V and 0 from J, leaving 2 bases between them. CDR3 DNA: TGTGCCAGCAGATTGAACACTGAAGCTTTCTTT. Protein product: CASRLNTEAFF.

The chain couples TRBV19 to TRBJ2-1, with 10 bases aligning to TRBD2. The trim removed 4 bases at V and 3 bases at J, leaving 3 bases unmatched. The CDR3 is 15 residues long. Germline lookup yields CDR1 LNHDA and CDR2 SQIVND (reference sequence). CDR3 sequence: CASSTTSGIYNEQFF. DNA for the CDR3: TGTGCCAGTAGTACCACTAGCGGGATCTACAATGAGCAGTTCTTC.

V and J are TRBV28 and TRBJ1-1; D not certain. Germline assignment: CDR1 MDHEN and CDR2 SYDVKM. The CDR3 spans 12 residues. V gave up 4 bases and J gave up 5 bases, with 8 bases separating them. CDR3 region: CASSSQLTEAFF. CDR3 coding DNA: TGTGCCAGCAGTTCTCAATTGACTGAAGCTTTCTTT.